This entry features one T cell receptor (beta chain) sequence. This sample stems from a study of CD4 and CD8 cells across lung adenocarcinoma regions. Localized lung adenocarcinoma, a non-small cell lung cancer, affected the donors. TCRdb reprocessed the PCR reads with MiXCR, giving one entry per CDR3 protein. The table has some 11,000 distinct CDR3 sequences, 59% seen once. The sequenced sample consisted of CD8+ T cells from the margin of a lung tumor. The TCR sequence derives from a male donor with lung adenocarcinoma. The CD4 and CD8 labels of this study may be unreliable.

The CDR3 nucleotides are TGTGCCAGCAGTCAGACTAGTATTGCGACAGATACGCAGTATTTT. It specifies CASSQTSIATDTQYF. The chain carries TRBV12-3 or TRBV12-4 and TRBJ2-3; maybe TRBD2 (6 bases). This CDR3 spans 15 amino acids. V lost 5 bases, J lost 3 bases, and 15 bases lay in between.